This record concerns one TCR beta chain sequence. This sample also contains other DNA sequences that code for the same CDR3. TCRdb recomputed clones from the PCR reads via MiXCR. The table has tens of thousands of clones, about an eighth seen once. Every patient was untreated before thyroid surgery. This record belongs to a study of metastatic and nonmetastatic thyroid tumors. About the study: Both malignant and benign thyroid patients supplied peripheral blood and tumor or nodule tissue samples, across which the repertoires of these patients were then compared.

The length of the CDR3 is 15 residues. V shed 6 bases and J 0 bases; nucleotides not matched to a gene: 4. Germline V CDR1 and CDR2: LGHDT, YNNKEL (reference sequence). This clonotype originated in a female donor with papillary thyroid cancer or a benign thyroid nodule (not recorded which). Some clones in this sample may be carry-over from other donors' samples. Sequenced material: blood. J is TRBJ2-3 and V is TRBV3-1; 9 positions agree with TRBD2. The CDR3 DNA follows: TGTGCCAGCAGTCTCGCGGGGGGGAGCACAGATACGCAGTATTTT. Its protein is CASSLAGGSTDTQYF.